Described below is a single T cell receptor beta chain sequence and its context. Its binding antigen is unknown. Base qualities are not at hand, and no much larger clone is one base apart. The immunoSEQ Assay, a bias-controlled multiplex PCR, was used to amplify TCRbeta CDR3 regions from genomic DNA. Regarding the original processing steps: The number of nucleated cells in each sample was estimated from the amplification of reference gene primers within the assay. Sequence reads were collapsed and filtered to measure the absolute abundance of every unique TCRbeta CDR3 rearrangement. For each sample, productive Simpson clonality was calculated as the square root of Simpson's diversity index over productive rearrangements. Not all clones reach the TCRdb copy of this immuneACCESS table, which keeps in-frame sequences only. Checked studies attribute under half of the gap to unresolved V genes and leave the rest unexplained. That table is the source of V, J and clone size, and D and trimming were worked out from the DNA. This sample holds about 94,000 clones; more than 60% were observed only once. 40% to 60% of the sample is in the top ten clones.

Reading from cysteine to phenylalanine, the CDR3 counts 13 amino acids. Solely the CDR3 DNA is kept, with 39 bases framed from the first base. Deletion took 3 bases off V and 7 bases off J, with a span of 9 bases between the germline ends. Per the germline V gene, SGHAT is the CDR1 and FQNNGV is the CDR2. Whole blood was collected in K2EDTA tubes by collaborating institutions according to the institutions' own protocols. For TCRbeta analysis, collaborators shipped samples in one of three forms: frozen whole blood, isolated PBMCs, or DNA extracted from either of those sample types. This sample was included in a study of blood T cell repertoires in COVID-19 (TCRdb year 2020). With regard to the full study: Samples covering the acute and convalescent phases of COVID-19 were provided by collaborators in the United States, Italy and Spain. Where available, HLA class I and class II types were obtained from metadata supplied by the sample provider rather than from assay-based typing. Nearly every sample came with metadata listing a de-identified subject ID, COVID-19 status, age in years and sex. Deeply sampled blood TCRbeta repertoires from subjects exposed to, actively infected with, or recovered from COVID-19 were included in the dataset. The repertoires were released in a freely available public database intended as a resource for research on the immune response to SARS-CoV-2. Samples came from the ongoing ImmuneRACE study (first 160 participants) plus 1,254 subjects from 6 global collaborators. The material from the prospective study consisted of cDNA or gDNA derived from T cells, B-cell-depleted T cells, or PBMCs.

What the study reported, not specific to this receptor: Clinical and demographic metadata were provided uncurated, with the amount varying by source and participant.

The specimen was peripheral blood. This receptor chain uses TRBV11-2 and TRBJ2-2; TRBD2 might be the D gene, on 6 matching bases. The TCR was taken from a human donor in a cohort sampled during active COVID-19. The CDR3 is CASSLWEVGELFF. The DNA sequence is as follows: TGTGCCAGCAGCTTGTGGGAGGTCGGGGAGCTGTTTTTT.